This T cell receptor (beta chain) was obtained from a study of PD-1 blockade in classical Hodgkin lymphoma. Each patient's relapse followed autologous stem cell transplantation, and brentuximab vedotin exposure varied. Trimming stripped 2 bases from V and 8 bases from J, with 22 bases between. The CDR3 sequence is 17 residues long. Germline CDR1 and CDR2: KGHSH and LQKENI. Clones were sequenced by immunoSEQ multiplex PCR, and TCRdb holds only the in-frame ones, with some missing. The data hold approximately 160,000 clones, with about 81% observed a single time. The source of this sequence is a human donor with classical Hodgkin lymphoma. The specimen comprised peripheral blood mononuclear cells (PBMCs), sampled before the second cycle of nivolumab. The chain has TRBV18 and TRBJ2-1, with D possibly matching TRBD2 (6 bases). CDR3 in amino acids: CASSPYAPGRTYDEQFF. The CDR3, as DNA: TGTGCCAGCTCACCATATGCCCCTGGGAGGACGTATGATGAGCAGTTCTTC.